This T cell receptor beta chain was captured in a study of blood T cells in healthy people across ages. General study points: The study could not conclusively compare naive and antigen-experienced cells, given its unsorted PBMCs.

Combining a sample-barcoded 5' primer with a J-beta primer mix, a second PCR ran for roughly 6 to 11 cycles. TCRdb re-called the 5' RACE reads through MiXCR, storing one row per CDR3 protein. Of about 650,000 distinct CDR3 sequences in the sample, around 52% were seen once. Germline V lookup: CDR1 KGHDR, CDR2 SFDVKD. There are 13 residues in the CDR3. The V gene lost 5 bases and the J gene lost 5 bases, with 10 bases spanning the gap. As to this clonotype: Its antigen remains unknown.

This receptor was identified in a woman older than 75 in good health. The chain combines TRBV24-1 with TRBJ2-3; D is uncertain. Specimen: blood. The CDR3 DNA is TGTGCCACCAGTGCCCCGGGCGGAGATACGCAGTATTTT. Protein: CATSAPGGDTQYF.